The clone carrying this T cell receptor (beta chain) was recorded only once. The record originates from a study of blood T cell repertoires in COVID-19. The overall study: The United States, Italy and Spain supplied acute and convalescent COVID-19 samples.

In the authors' workflow: Reference gene primer amplification in the assay estimated nucleated cell counts. Using immunoSEQ multiplex PCR, the repertoire was profiled, and TCRdb retains in-frame clones only, with some absent. The D gene and trimming were derived from the DNA, and the V and J assignments and clone size from that table. This sample carries approximately 100,000 clones, about 80% of them seen once, and the ten largest clones take approximately 6.8%. The clonotype originates from a man aged 55 to 70 with acute or convalescent COVID-19. Sequenced input: peripheral blood.

The CDR3 loop reads CASSFLSLAANTGELFF. The CDR3 DNA is TGTGCCAGCAGCTTCCTCAGCCTAGCGGCGAACACCGGGGAGCTGTTTTTT. The V call is TRBV9, the J call TRBJ2-2; 7 positions match TRBD2. CDR3 length: 17 residues. Germline assignment: CDR1 SGDLS and CDR2 YYNGEE. V shed 4 bases, J shed 0 bases, and the junction held 9 bases outside the gene matches.